The entry below describes one T cell receptor (beta chain). Antigen unknown. This table comes from immunoSEQ multiplex PCR, and its TCRdb copy is limited to in-frame clones, with some not included. The sample lists approximately 67,000 clones; about 84% were seen once. The source of the sample is a study of cytotoxic CD8 clonotypes in ibrutinib-treated CLL. Overall study: Mean productive templates were roughly 280,000; mean productive rearrangements were about 90,000.

Between the trimmed V and J ends, which lost 0 bases and 7 bases, there was a span of 6 bases. This CDR3 has 11 amino acids. CDR1 and CDR2 from the germline V gene are DFQATT and SNEGSKA (reference sequence). Study results and caveats: Sustained-remission and progressing patients diverged in sampling times. While tracking circulating CD8+ T-cell counts, baseline clonality exceeded that of age-matched healthy donors. Clonality grew at ibrutinib response; at progression, it decreased back toward baseline.

Here the sequenced sample was PBMCs, taken at disease progression, from a patient treated with ibrutinib. The V and J genes are TRBV20-1 and TRBJ1-2; a possible D gene is TRBD1 (5 bases). The TCR was taken from a human donor with chronic lymphocytic leukemia. CDR3 in amino acids: CSAREGGGYTF. The CDR3 DNA reads TGCAGTGCTAGAGAGGGGGGTGGCTACACCTTC.